This is a list of T cell receptor beta chains from one sample in a study of T cell responses to AZD1222 COVID-19 vaccine. Some clones are missing from TCRdb's copy, which holds only in-frame ones; the method was immunoSEQ multiplex PCR. The sample holds approximately 180,000 clones, around 90% seen once. The sample consisted of peripheral blood, taken on day 0 of AZD1222 vaccination. These receptors were taken from an adult in good health. CDR3s include the opening cysteine and the closing phenylalanine or tryptophan. A D gene is named only where the DNA matches it firmly. Expanded clones get a size class; other rows say once, few or many, or leave the size out.

CDR3nt | CDR3aa | v_gene | abundance | j_gene | d_gene
TGTGCCACAGGGACCAGAATCGGGTACGAGCAGTACTTC | CATGTRIGYEQYF | TRBV19 | . | TRBJ2-7 | .
TGTGCCAGCAACCACAAGGGGCAGGGAAGAGATCAGCCCCAGCATTTT | CASNHKGQGRDQPQHF | TRBV7-6 | . | TRBJ1-5 | .
TGTGCCACCAGTTCGGGGGAAGCTTTCTTT | CATSSGEAFF | TRBV24-1 | . | TRBJ1-1 | .
TGTGCCAGCAGCCGGACAGGGGCTCCCACTGAAGCTTTCTTT | CASSRTGAPTEAFF | TRBV7-2 | . | TRBJ1-1 | TRBD1
TGTGCCAGCAGGGACGGTAGTTCCTACAATGAGCAGTTCTTC | CASRDGSSYNEQFF | TRBV28 | . | TRBJ2-1 | .
TGTGCCAGCAGTTACTCGATGATGGTTACTGAAGCTTTCTTT | CASSYSMMVTEAFF | TRBV6-5 | . | TRBJ1-1 | .
TGCGCCAGCAGCTTGGGGGGGGGAGGAGGATCACCCCTCCACTTT | CASSLGGGGGSPLHF | TRBV5-1 | . | TRBJ1-6 | .
TGTGCCAGCAGCAAAGTGCGGTCGAGCATACATAATTCACCCCTCCACTTT | CASSKVRSSIHNSPLHF | TRBV21-1 | once | TRBJ1-6 | .
TGTGCCAGCAGCTTAGTTGGACAGGGCAACAATGAGCAGTTCTTC | CASSLVGQGNNEQFF | TRBV7-2 | . | TRBJ2-1 | TRBD1
TGTGCCAGCTCCCTGGGGGCTGGAAACACCATATATTTT | CASSLGAGNTIYF | TRBV19 | . | TRBJ1-3 | .
TGCAGCGTTGAGGGGGGATTCACTGAAGCTTTCTTT | CSVEGGFTEAFF | TRBV29-1 | . | TRBJ1-1 | .
TGCAGTGCGAGTACCGGGAACTTCGATGAAAAACTGTTTTTT | CSASTGNFDEKLFF | TRBV20-1 | . | TRBJ1-4 | .
TGTGCCAGCAGCCCCGGGATGGGAGGAGGGCAGCCCCAGCATTTT | CASSPGMGGGQPQHF | TRBV7-2 | . | TRBJ1-5 | .
TGTGCCAGCAGCTCTCCCGTGACTACCGGAATATCGTTCGGTGAGCAGTTCTTC | CASSSPVTTGISFGEQFF | TRBV7-9 | . | TRBJ2-1 | .
TGTGCCAGCAGACTCGACCGGGAGGACCTTTACAATGAGCAGTTCTTC | CASRLDREDLYNEQFF | TRBV2 | . | TRBJ2-1 | TRBD2
TGTGCCAGCAGTCAAACCGGAGAGACCCAGTACTTC | CASSQTGETQYF | TRBV14 | once | TRBJ2-5 | .
TGTGCCAGCAGCTTAGGAGCTAGGTTGACAGGGGGGAAGACAGATACGCAGTATTTT | CASSLGARLTGGKTDTQYF | TRBV7-2 | few | TRBJ2-3 | TRBD1
TGTGCCAGCAGCCAATGGGGGGAGCCCCAGCATTTT | CASSQWGEPQHF | TRBV3-1/TRBV3-2 | . | TRBJ1-5 | .
TGTGCCAGTAGTGCCTCCAGGACCGGCTACGAGCAGTACTTC | CASSASRTGYEQYF | TRBV19 | . | TRBJ2-7 | .
TGTGCCAGCAGCCCCCGGGACCTACTGAACACTGAAGCTTTCTTT | CASSPRDLLNTEAFF | TRBV11-2 | . | TRBJ1-1 | .
TGTGCCAGCAGCCAGAATCCCCAGGGACAGCAAAACGCAGGGGAGCTGTTTTTT | CASSQNPQGQQNAGELFF | TRBV3-1/TRBV3-2 | . | TRBJ2-2 | TRBD1
TGTGCCAGCAGTTCCCGGGGGGGGGCAGATACGCAGTATTTT | CASSSRGGADTQYF | TRBV6-5 | . | TRBJ2-3 | TRBD2
TGTGCCAGCAGCTCAACAGGGTCGGAAGAAGCTTTCTTT | CASSSTGSEEAFF | TRBV5-4 | . | TRBJ1-1 | .
TGCGCCAGCAGTGAAGGAGCGATCGGTGAGCAGTTCTTC | CASSEGAIGEQFF | TRBV10-2 | once | TRBJ2-1 | .
TGCGCCAGCAGTGTGGCCAGCACAGATACGCAGTATTTT | CASSVASTDTQYF | TRBV10-1 | . | TRBJ2-3 | .
TGTGCCAGCAGCAGGAACACCGGGGAGCTGTTTTTT | CASSRNTGELFF | TRBV7-9 | once | TRBJ2-2 | .
TGTGCCAGCAGTCAGGACAGGTCTTATCTGGAAACCTTC | CASSQDRSYLETF | TRBV6-5 | . | TRBJ1-2 | TRBD1
TGTGCCAGTAGTATAGAGACGGGGGTCTCCTACGAGCAGTACTTC | CASSIETGVSYEQYF | TRBV19 | . | TRBJ2-7 | .
TGTGCCAGCAGCTTACCTTCACAGGGGGTCACCAAGAACACTGAAGCTTTCTTT | CASSLPSQGVTKNTEAFF | TRBV7-9 | . | TRBJ1-1 | TRBD1
TGTGCCAGCAGGGAAGGACTCACCGGGGAGCTGTTTTTT | CASREGLTGELFF | TRBV27 | . | TRBJ2-2 | .
TGCGCCAGCCGACCGGGGGCGGGAGGTAGGATTGGCACAGATACGCAGTATTTT | CASRPGAGGRIGTDTQYF | TRBV5-1 | . | TRBJ2-3 | TRBD2
TGCAGCGTTGTATTCGGGCGGATGGGGACTGAAGCTTTCTTT | CSVVFGRMGTEAFF | TRBV29-1 | . | TRBJ1-1 | .
TGTGCCAGTACGACTTCTGGGGCTGGCTATGGCTACACCTTC | CASTTSGAGYGYTF | TRBV19 | once | TRBJ1-2 | .
TGTGCCAGCAGTTACTCGAGCGGGTTAGAGACCCAGTACTTC | CASSYSSGLETQYF | TRBV6-5 | once | TRBJ2-5 | .
TGTGCCAGTAGTATATCCGGCGGAGCGGGTGAGCAGTTCTTC | CASSISGGAGEQFF | TRBV19 | . | TRBJ2-1 | .
TGTGCCAGCAGCAGACCAGGGCCGTCACCCCTCCACTTT | CASSRPGPSPLHF | TRBV11-2 | . | TRBJ1-6 | .
TGTGCCAGCTCACTTGACAGGGGGCGGAAGGGGGCTGAAGCTTTCTTT | CASSLDRGRKGAEAFF | TRBV18 | . | TRBJ1-1 | TRBD1
TGCGCCAGCAGCCACCCGATAGCGGGAGCGTCCTCCTACGAGCAGTACTTC | CASSHPIAGASSYEQYF | TRBV4-1 | . | TRBJ2-7 | TRBD2
TGTGCCAGCAGCTTTGGGGGGTTCGTTGCCGGGGAGCTGTTTTTT | CASSFGGFVAGELFF | TRBV11-2 | . | TRBJ2-2 | .